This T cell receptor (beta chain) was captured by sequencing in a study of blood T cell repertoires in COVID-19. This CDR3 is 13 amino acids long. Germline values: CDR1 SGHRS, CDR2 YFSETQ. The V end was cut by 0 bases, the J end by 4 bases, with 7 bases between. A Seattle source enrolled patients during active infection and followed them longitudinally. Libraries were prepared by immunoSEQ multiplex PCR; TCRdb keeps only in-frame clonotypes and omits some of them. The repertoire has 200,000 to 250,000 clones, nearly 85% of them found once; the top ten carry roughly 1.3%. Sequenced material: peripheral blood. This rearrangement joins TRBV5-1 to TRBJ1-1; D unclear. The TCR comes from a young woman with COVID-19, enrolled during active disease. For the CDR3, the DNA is TGCGCCAGCAGCTTGGAGCTGAGCACTGAAGCTTTCTTT. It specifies CASSLELSTEAFF.